These 20 T cell receptor beta chains share one sample of origin, sequenced in a study of cytomegalovirus exposure and HLA in healthy donors. PCR used 60 Vbeta primers and 13 Jbeta primers. Clones were read by immunoSEQ multiplex PCR, and TCRdb kept only the in-frame ones, dropping some. In total, the table holds over 100,000 clones. The sequenced material came from PBMCs. Receptors originate from a man aged 18 to 30 in good health and CMV-seronegative.

V usage is TRBV2 and J usage is TRBJ2-3, with D possibly TRBD2 on 5 matching bases. CDR3 length equals 14 residues. V was clipped by 7 bases and J by 2 bases, with 13 bases between them. Looked up from germline, CDR1 is SNHLY and CDR2 is FYNNEI. Here the CDR3 reads CASTAPDFTDTQYF. Written as DNA, the CDR3 is TGTGCCAGCACTGCCCCGGACTTCACAGATACGCAGTATTTT. The entire variable domain, with the rest obtained from reference TRBV2 and TRBJ2-3, is as follows: EPEVTQTPSHQVTQMGQEVILRCVPISNHLYFYWYRQILGQKVEFLVSFYNNEISEKSEIFDDQFSVERPDGSNFTLKIRSTKLEDSAMYFCASTAPDFTDTQYFGPGTRLTVL.

The V call is TRBV2, the J call TRBJ2-7; 8 positions match TRBD1. The CDR3 covers 15 residues. The V and J ends lost 3 bases and 1 base, in that order; junction bases with no gene match: 5. The germline CDR1 and CDR2 sequences are SNHLY and FYNNEI. The CDR3 protein is CASSDQGTGSYEQYF. CDR3 DNA sequence: TGTGCCAGCAGTGACCAGGGGACAGGTTCCTACGAGCAGTACTTC. The whole variable domain, remainder taken from reference TRBV2 and TRBJ2-7, is EPEVTQTPSHQVTQMGQEVILRCVPISNHLYFYWYRQILGQKVEFLVSFYNNEISEKSEIFDDQFSVERPDGSNFTLKIRSTKLEDSAMYFCASSDQGTGSYEQYFGPGTRLTVT.

This chain links TRBV9 with TRBJ2-6; D gene unclear. This CDR3 spans 14 amino acids. Germline V gives CDR1 SGDLS, CDR2 YYNGEE. V lost 4 bases and J 0 bases, leaving 5 bases between the germline ends. CDR3 sequence: CASSPDSGANVLTF. The CDR3 region has the DNA TGTGCCAGCAGCCCAGACTCTGGGGCCAACGTCCTGACTTTC.

The gene calls are TRBV5-1 and TRBJ1-1; no clear D. The germline V gene encodes CDR1 SGHRS and CDR2 YFSETQ. The CDR3 runs 12 residues. Trimming stripped 1 base from V and 3 bases from J, with 4 bases between. Here the CDR3 reads CASSLRDTEAFF. The CDR3 DNA reads TGCGCCAGCAGCTTGCGGGACACTGAAGCTTTCTTT.

The V and J genes are TRBV9 and TRBJ2-4, with D maybe TRBD1 (5 bases). The CDR3 totals 15 residues. In germline, CDR1 is SGDLS, CDR2 YYNGEE. V was trimmed by 1 base and J by 2 bases, leaving 10 bases between them. The CDR3 DNA reads TGTGCCAGCAGCGTATCAGGGTATCCCAAAAACATTCAGTACTTC. It codes for CASSVSGYPKNIQYF.

The chain combines TRBV30 with TRBJ1-2, with 9 bases that match TRBD1. This CDR3 comprises 15 residues. Germline trimming cut 4 bases from V and 8 bases from J; bases unmatched to any gene: 14. CDR1 is GTSNPN and CDR2 is SVGIG in the germline V gene (reference sequence). This chain's CDR3 is CAWMRDRAESRGYTF. Written as DNA, the CDR3 is TGTGCCTGGATGAGGGACAGGGCAGAATCACGCGGCTACACCTTC.

The chain uses TRBV29-1 and TRBJ1-5; 8 bases match TRBD1. The CDR3 sequence is 13 residues long. V was clipped by 7 bases and J by 3 bases; unmatched bases: 5. Germline V lookup: CDR1 SQVTM, CDR2 ANQGSEA. The CDR3 region is CSAPDRDNQPQHF. Written as DNA, the CDR3 is TGCAGCGCTCCGGACAGGGACAATCAGCCCCAGCATTTT.

This chain links TRBV4-3 with TRBJ1-3, with 8 bases lining up with TRBD1. There are 13 residues in the CDR3. CDR1 is LGHNA and CDR2 is YSLEER in the germline V gene. The ends lost 8 bases at V and 2 bases at J; junction bases unmatched: 2. In DNA form, the CDR3 reads TGCGCCAGCGCACAGGGGGCTGGAAACACCATATATTTT. Its protein is CASAQGAGNTIYF.

The chain employs TRBV28 and TRBJ2-7, with D possibly being TRBD2 (5 bases). V was shortened by 1 base and J by 0 bases, with 10 bases between the two germline ends. Germline lookup yields CDR1 MDHEN and CDR2 SYDVKM. The CDR3 covers 15 residues. The CDR3 here is CASSLFGVSSYEQYF. CDR3 nucleotide sequence: TGTGCCAGCAGTTTATTCGGGGTTAGCTCCTACGAGCAGTACTTC.

V usage is TRBV5-6 and J usage is TRBJ1-1; TRBD1 might be the D (5 bases). The CDR3 is 14 amino acids. V lost 2 bases and J lost 2, with 10 bases in between. The germline V gene has CDR1 SGHDT and CDR2 YYEEEE. The CDR3 sequence: CASSFGADNTEAFF. The CDR3 nucleotides are TGTGCCAGCAGCTTTGGGGCGGACAACACTGAAGCTTTCTTT.

The chain employs TRBV7-9 and TRBJ2-3; D uncertain. Germline values: CDR1 SEHNR, CDR2 FQNEAQ (reference sequence). V was shortened by 5 bases and J by 4 bases, with 10 bases between the two germline ends. This CDR3 contains 13 residues. The CDR3 region is CASSRVSPDTQYF. The CDR3 region has the DNA TGTGCCAGCAGCCGAGTTTCCCCAGATACGCAGTATTTT. The whole variable domain, remainder taken from reference TRBV7-9 and TRBJ2-3, is DTGVSQNPRHKITKRGQNVTFRCDPISEHNRLYWYRQTLGQGPEFLTYFQNEAQLEKSRLLSDRFSAERPKGSFSTLEIQRTEQGDSAMYLCASSRVSPDTQYFGPGTRLTVL.

V gene TRBV2 combines with J gene TRBJ2-7; possibly TRBD1 for D (8 bases). Trimming took 4 bases from V and 4 from J, leaving 17 bases between them. Germline V gene lookup returns CDR1 SNHLY and CDR2 FYNNEI. The CDR3 is 15 amino acids. CDR3 in amino acids: CASSGLQGGKYEQYF. CDR3 nucleotide sequence: TGTGCCAGCAGTGGTCTACAGGGGGGGAAGTACGAGCAGTACTTC.

The J gene is TRBJ1-6, the V gene TRBV27, with 12 positions matching TRBD1. After removal of 6 bases from V and 7 bases from J, the junction contained 10 bases not matched to a gene. The CDR3 is made up of 17 amino acids. CDR1 and CDR2 (germline): MNHEY, SMNVEV (reference sequence). CDR3 sequence (DNA): TGTGCCAGCAGCAGGGACAGGGGGCGAGCACGGAATTCACCCCTCCACTTT. Protein sequence: CASSRDRGRARNSPLHF.

V is TRBV6-1 and J is TRBJ2-5; TRBD1 matches at 9 bases. The J call may be wrong; the DNA end is better matched by TRBJ2-7. Germline assignment: CDR1 MNHNS and CDR2 SASEGT. The CDR3 loop spans 14 amino acids. The DNA for the CDR3 is TGTGCCAGCAGTCACACAGGGGGCGTTTACGAGCAGTACTTC. Translating gives CASSHTGGVYEQYF.

The chain combines TRBV27 with TRBJ2-4; D is uncertain. Germline CDR1 is MNHEY and CDR2 is SMNVEV (reference sequence). V lost 8 bases and J 0 bases, leaving 8 bases between the germline ends. The CDR3 sequence is 13 residues long. CDR3 protein: CASSPGAKNIQYF. The CDR3 nucleotides are TGTGCCAGCTCTCCAGGAGCCAAAAACATTCAGTACTTC.

The V and J genes are TRBV5-4 and TRBJ2-7; 10 nucleotides align to TRBD2. V gave up 4 bases and J gave up 1 base; unmatched junction bases: 5. The V gene's germline CDR1 is SGHNT and CDR2 YYREEE (reference sequence). The CDR3 spans 15 residues. The CDR3 bases are TGTGCCAGCAGCCCTACTAGCGGGATTTCCTACGAGCAGTACTTC. It specifies CASSPTSGISYEQYF.

The gene calls are TRBV6-1 and TRBJ2-7; D gene unclear. Germline CDR1 MNHNS, CDR2 SASEGT. The CDR3 contains 11 residues. The ends were cut back, 4 bases at V and 3 bases at J, with 4 bases in the middle. CDR3 in amino acids: CASSGLYEQYF. The DNA for the CDR3 is TGTGCCAGCAGTGGTCTCTACGAGCAGTACTTC.

The gene calls are TRBV30 and TRBJ2-1; TRBD2 agrees at 7 bases. The V gene's germline CDR1 is GTSNPN and CDR2 SVGIG (reference sequence). The CDR3 runs to 17 residues. The J segment lost 0 bases and the V segment lost 6 bases, leaving 14 bases of the junction unmatched. CDR3 residues: CACGGGGLSFSYNEQFF. For the CDR3, the DNA is TGTGCCTGCGGCGGCGGGGGATTAAGCTTCTCCTACAATGAGCAGTTCTTC.

The V and J genes are TRBV7-2 and TRBJ2-7; D is perhaps TRBD2 (6 bases). The V end was cut by 4 bases, the J end by 4 bases, with 23 bases between. CDR1 and CDR2 (germline): SGHTA, FQGNSA. This CDR3 has 17 amino acids. The CDR3 protein is CASSWLSDYLSKYEQYF. DNA of the CDR3: TGTGCCAGCAGCTGGCTCTCGGACTACCTTTCAAAGTACGAGCAGTACTTC.

The chain employs TRBV10-3 and TRBJ1-6, with 9 nucleotides matching TRBD1. Germline CDR1 and CDR2: ENHRY and SYGVKD. The CDR3 is 15 amino acids. V dropped 5 bases and J dropped 6; count of bases not matched to a gene: 5. The CDR3 loop reads CAISTATGGNSPLHF. The CDR3 bases are TGTGCCATCAGTACTGCGACAGGGGGTAATTCACCCCTCCACTTT.